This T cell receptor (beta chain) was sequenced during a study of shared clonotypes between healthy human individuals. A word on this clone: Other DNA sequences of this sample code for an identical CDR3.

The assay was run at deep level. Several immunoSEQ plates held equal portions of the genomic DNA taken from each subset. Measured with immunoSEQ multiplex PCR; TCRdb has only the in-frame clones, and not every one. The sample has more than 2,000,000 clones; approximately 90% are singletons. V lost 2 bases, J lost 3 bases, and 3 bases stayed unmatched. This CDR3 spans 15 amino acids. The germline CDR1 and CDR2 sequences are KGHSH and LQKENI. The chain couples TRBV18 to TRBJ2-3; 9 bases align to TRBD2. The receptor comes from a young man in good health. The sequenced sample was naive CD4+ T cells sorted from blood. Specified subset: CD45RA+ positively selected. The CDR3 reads CASSPSGGITDTQYF. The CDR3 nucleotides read TGTGCCAGCTCACCAAGCGGGGGGATAACAGATACGCAGTATTTT.